This TCR beta chain was identified during a study of cytomegalovirus exposure and HLA in healthy donors. V lost 2 bases to trimming and J lost 0 bases, with 20 bases between them. CDR1 MNHNS and CDR2 SASEGT come from the germline V gene. The CDR3 runs to 19 residues. Produced via immunoSEQ multiplex PCR; TCRdb's table is partial and in-frame only. The sample records roughly 200,000 clones, roughly 80% being singletons. Input material: PBMCs. The origin of this receptor is a woman aged 18-29 years in good health and CMV-seropositive. This chain uses TRBV6-1 with TRBJ1-5, with D perhaps TRBD1 (6 bases). The chain's CDR3 is CASSESRLGHRVSNQPQHF. Here the CDR3 DNA reads TGTGCCAGCAGTGAATCACGATTGGGTCACAGGGTTAGCAATCAGCCCCAGCATTTT.